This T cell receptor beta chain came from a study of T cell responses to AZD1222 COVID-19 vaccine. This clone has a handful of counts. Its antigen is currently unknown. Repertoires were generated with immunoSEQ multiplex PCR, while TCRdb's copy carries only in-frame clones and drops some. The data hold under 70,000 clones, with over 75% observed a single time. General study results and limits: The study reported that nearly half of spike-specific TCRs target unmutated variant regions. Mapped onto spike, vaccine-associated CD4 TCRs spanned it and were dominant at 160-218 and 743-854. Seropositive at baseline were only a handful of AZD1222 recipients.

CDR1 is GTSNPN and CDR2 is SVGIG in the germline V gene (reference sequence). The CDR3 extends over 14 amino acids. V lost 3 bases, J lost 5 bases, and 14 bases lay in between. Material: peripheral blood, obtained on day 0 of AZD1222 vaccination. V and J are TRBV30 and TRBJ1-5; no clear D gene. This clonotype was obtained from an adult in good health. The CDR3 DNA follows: TGTGCCTGGAGCGCTTTGTCGGACGATCAGCCCCAGCATTTT. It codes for CAWSALSDDQPQHF.